Here is one T cell receptor beta chain with its context. Its antigen is still unknown. This sample stems from a study of cytomegalovirus exposure and HLA in healthy donors. Notes on the study in general: Later analysis reportedly placed an Asian-associated ancestry cluster below the approximately 700-donor mean in N-insertions.

V was cut by 6 bases and J by 5 bases, with 23 bases left in between. From germline, CDR1 is SGHDT and CDR2 YYEEEE. This CDR3 comprises 16 residues. PCR amplification relied on 60 Vbeta primers (plus 13 Jbeta primers). The method was immunoSEQ multiplex PCR; TCRdb's version includes in-frame clones alone and lacks a portion of them. Among around 95,000 clones listed, around 83% were seen once. This TCR derives from a female donor in good health and CMV-seropositive. Sequenced: PBMCs. This rearrangement joins TRBV5-6 to TRBJ1-1, with D tentatively TRBD1 (5 bases). The CDR3 is CASTEGRWGIWTEAFF. The CDR3 DNA reads TGTGCCAGCACGGAGGGGCGGTGGGGGATTTGGACTGAAGCTTTCTTT. Combining the CDR3 with reference TRBV5-6 and TRBJ1-1 gives the whole variable domain DAGVTQSPTHLIKTRGQQVTLRCSPKSGHDTVSWYQQALGQGPQFIFQYYEEEERQRGNFPDRFSGHQFPNYSSELNVNALLLGDSALYLCASTEGRWGIWTEAFFGQGTRLTVV.